Presented here are 2 T cell receptor beta chains from one specimen sequenced in a study of T cells in Graves' hyperthyroidism and ophthalmopathy (dated 2019 in TCRdb). Receptors were amplified or captured by multiplex PCR. Data came from an Illumina HiSeq 2000. The TCR beta CDR3 regions were amplified from RNA transcripts. The TCR CDR3 was subjected to a first round of RT-PCR using the HTBI primer set and the Qiagen OneStep RT-PCR kit. Through fastp at Q25 and MiXCR, TCRdb rebuilt clones from the public reads, retaining in-frame beta chains. Rows with a matching CDR3 protein are joined into one entry that keeps the most common DNA and genes. The sample table lists under 600,000 distinct CDR3 sequences, approximately 16% of them with a count of one. Less than 3.5% of the sample is in the top ten clones. What was sequenced was blood. The receptors shown here come from a woman aged 40 to 50 with Graves' ophthalmopathy.

This clonotype showed up many times. This chain connects TRBV6-6 to TRBJ2-3; no clear D gene. Germline V gene data show CDR1 as MNHNY and CDR2 as SVGAGI (reference sequence). This CDR3 is 17 amino acids long. The V end lost 2 bases, the J end lost 3 bases, and 18 bases lay between the germline ends. Written as DNA, the CDR3 is TGTGCCAGCAGTTACGGGGTAAAAGGGCTGGGGACAGATACGCAGTATTTT. As protein: CASSYGVKGLGTDTQYF.

The table lists this clonotype with many counts. This chain uses TRBV2 with TRBJ2-7, with 9 bases that match TRBD1. Germline V gene lookup returns CDR1 SNHLY and CDR2 FYNNEI. This CDR3 has 13 residues. V lost 8 bases, J lost 2 bases, and 4 bases stayed unmatched. CDR3 protein: CASRGQGPYEQYF. DNA of the CDR3: TGTGCCAGCCGGGGACAGGGTCCCTACGAGCAGTACTTC.